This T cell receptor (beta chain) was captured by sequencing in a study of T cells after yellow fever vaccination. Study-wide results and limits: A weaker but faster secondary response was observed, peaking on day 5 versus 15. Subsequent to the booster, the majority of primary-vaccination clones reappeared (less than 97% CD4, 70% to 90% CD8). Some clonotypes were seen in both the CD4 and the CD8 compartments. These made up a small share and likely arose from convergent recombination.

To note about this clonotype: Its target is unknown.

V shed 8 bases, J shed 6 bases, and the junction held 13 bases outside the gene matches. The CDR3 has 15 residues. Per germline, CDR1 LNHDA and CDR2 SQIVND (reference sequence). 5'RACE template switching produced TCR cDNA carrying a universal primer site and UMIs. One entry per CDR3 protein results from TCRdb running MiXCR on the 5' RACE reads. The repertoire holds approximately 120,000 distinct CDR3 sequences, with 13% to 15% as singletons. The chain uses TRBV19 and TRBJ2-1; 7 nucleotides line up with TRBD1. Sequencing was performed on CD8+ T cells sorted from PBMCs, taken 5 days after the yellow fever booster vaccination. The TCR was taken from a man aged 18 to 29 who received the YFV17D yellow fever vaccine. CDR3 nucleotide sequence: TGTGCCAGTTGGGACAGCCCCTTCGTGCTCAATGAGCAGTTCTTC. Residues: CASWDSPFVLNEQFF.